This TCR beta chain was identified in a study of T cell responses to AZD1222 COVID-19 vaccine. At the level of the study: Pooled together were second doses at about 4 or about 12 weeks.

This clone was counted between two and nine times. Its cognate antigen is unknown. CDR1 is MDHEN and CDR2 is SYDVKM in the germline V gene. The V end was cut by 3 bases, the J end by 7 bases, with 16 bases between. The CDR3 contains 15 residues. Generated by immunoSEQ multiplex PCR, the TCRdb table keeps only in-frame clones and is missing some. The data hold about 110,000 clones, with more than 85% observed a single time. Notes on the study in general: Spike-specific TCR breadth and depth both grew after two AZD1222 doses. Most donors were white British, females outnumbered males, and clonal diversity was possibly underestimated.

The chain uses TRBV28 and TRBJ1-3; D might be TRBD1 (6 bases). The sequences come from peripheral blood, collected on day 0 of AZD1222 vaccination. This sequence originates from an adult in good health. In DNA form, the CDR3 reads TGTGCCAGCAGTTTTCAGGGGTCAGCTTGGAACACCATATATTTT. Its translation is CASSFQGSAWNTIYF.